One and the same sample provided the 25 T cell receptor beta chains below, sequenced in a study of cytomegalovirus exposure and HLA in healthy donors. The PCR employed 60 Vbeta primers together with 13 Jbeta primers. TCRdb keeps only in-frame clones here, not all; method: immunoSEQ multiplex PCR. The repertoire holds approximately 160,000 clones, with 65% to 80% as singletons. Sequencing used PBMCs. Source of these receptors: a woman between 45 and 65 years old in good health and CMV-seropositive.

The chain is built from TRBV6-5 and TRBJ1-1; TRBD1 aligns across 8 bases. Germline lookup yields CDR1 MNHEY and CDR2 SVGAGI. V lost 4 bases and J lost 6; bases outside the gene matches: 7. The CDR3 is 14 amino acids. Here the CDR3 DNA reads TGTGCCAGCAGTTTTGACAGGGGCGTCGCTGAAGCTTTCTTT. Encoded protein: CASSFDRGVAEAFF.

This clone was observed a handful of times. V is TRBV11-3 and J is TRBJ1-1; TRBD1 agrees at 8 bases. The ends lost 2 bases at V and 3 bases at J; junction bases unmatched: 11. Germline V gene data show CDR1 as SGHNT and CDR2 as YENEEA. The CDR3 contains 17 residues. The CDR3 loop reads CASSLHNRGWEDTEAFF. The DNA for the CDR3 is TGTGCCAGCAGCTTACACAACAGGGGGTGGGAGGACACTGAAGCTTTCTTT.

A single count supports this clone. The chain couples TRBV27 to TRBJ2-1, with a possible D match to TRBD1 (6 bases). CDR3 length: 15 residues. Germline CDR1 reads MNHEY; CDR2 reads SMNVEV (reference sequence). V was trimmed by 6 bases and J by 12 bases, leaving 24 bases between them. DNA for the CDR3: TGTGCCAGCAGCAGGACAGCGGACATACTCAAACTGCAGTTCTTC. The encoded protein is CASSRTADILKLQFF.

V usage is TRBV7-8 and J usage is TRBJ2-7; the D gene is possibly TRBD1 (5 bases). CDR1 is SGHVS, CDR2 FQNEAQ, per germline. The CDR3 sequence is 15 residues long. Trimming removed 5 bases at V and 0 bases at J, with 14 bases between. CDR3 residues: CASSDGQAYSYEQYF. The CDR3 nucleotides read TGTGCCAGCAGCGATGGACAAGCTTACTCCTACGAGCAGTACTTC.

As concerns this clone: One end of the junction varies from germline; a read error may be responsible. V is TRBV2 and J is TRBJ2-3; maybe TRBD2 (5 bases). Germline CDR1 SNHLY, CDR2 FYNNEI. The CDR3 is 12 amino acids. CDR3 in DNA: TGTGCCAGCAGCGAAGAGCGGGATACGCAGTATTTT. Protein sequence: CASSEERDTQYF.

As to this clone: In the same sample, other DNA sequences code for this CDR3. This chain connects TRBV4-1 to TRBJ2-3; TRBD2 agrees at 13 bases. Germline lookup yields CDR1 MGHRA and CDR2 YSYEKL. V shed 1 base and J 4 bases; nucleotides not matched to a gene: 2. This CDR3 spans 16 amino acids. CDR3 sequence (DNA): TGCGCCAGCAGCCAAGGACTAGCGGGGGGCGCAGATACGCAGTATTTT. Translating gives CASSQGLAGGADTQYF.

V usage is TRBV5-1 and J usage is TRBJ2-1; maybe TRBD2 (6 bases). The CDR3 runs 15 residues. V was trimmed by 0 bases and J by 8 bases, leaving 15 bases between them. CDR1 and CDR2 from the germline V gene are SGHRS and YFSETQ. CDR3 sequence (DNA): TGCGCCAGCAGCTTGGTGGGGGAGGCGTCTCATGAGCAGTTCTTC. Protein: CASSLVGEASHEQFF. Variable domain in full (rest from reference TRBV5-1 and TRBJ2-1): KAGVTQTPRYLIKTRGQQVTLSCSPISGHRSVSWYQQTPGQGLQFLFEYFSETQRNKGNFPGRFSGRQFSNSRSEMNVSTLELGDSALYLCASSLVGEASHEQFFGPGTRLTVL.

Comments on this clone: Different DNA sequences within this sample yield the same CDR3. The V and J genes are TRBV19 and TRBJ2-2; TRBD2 is a possible D gene (6 bases). CDR1 is LNHDA and CDR2 is SQIVND in the germline V gene (reference sequence). V lost 6 bases, J lost 1 base, and 9 bases lay in between. The CDR3 extends over 14 amino acids. The CDR3, as DNA: TGTGCCAGTAGCTTCGGGGGGAACACCGGGGAGCTGTTTTTT. As protein: CASSFGGNTGELFF.

This sequence joins TRBV2 and TRBJ1-2; D is ambiguous. This CDR3 contains 13 residues. V was cut by 5 bases and J by 7 bases, with 14 bases left in between. Germline values: CDR1 SNHLY, CDR2 FYNNEI. CDR3 in amino acids: CASSRNEESGYTF. CDR3 nucleotides: TGTGCCAGCAGTCGGAACGAGGAAAGTGGCTACACCTTC.

The chain couples TRBV29-1 to TRBJ2-7; the D gene is possibly TRBD1 (7 bases). Between the trimmed V and J ends, which lost 1 base and 3 bases, there was a span of 13 bases. The CDR3 runs to 14 residues. Germline-derived CDR1 and CDR2 are SQVTM and ANQGSEA. The CDR3 DNA is TGCAGCGTTGAAGGGGGGGACAGCTACTACGAGCAGTACTTC. Its protein product is CSVEGGDSYYEQYF.

The chain carries TRBV28 and TRBJ1-2; no clear D. CDR1 and CDR2 from the germline V gene are MDHEN and SYDVKM. The CDR3 covers 12 residues. The V and J ends lost 7 bases and 2 bases respectively, with 8 bases between them. CDR3 sequence (DNA): TGTGCCAGCATGGTAGCCAACTATGGCTACACCTTC. This sequence encodes CASMVANYGYTF.

Concerning this clone itself: Other DNA sequences in the same sample also yield this CDR3. The V and J genes are TRBV5-1 and TRBJ2-2, with TRBD1 matching over 8 bases. This CDR3 has 15 amino acids. V shed 2 bases, J shed 2 bases, and the junction held 2 bases outside the gene matches. From germline, CDR1 is SGHRS and CDR2 YFSETQ. DNA for the CDR3: TGCGCCAGCAGCTTCGGACAGGGAAACACCGGGGAGCTGTTTTTT. The encoded protein is CASSFGQGNTGELFF.

The J gene is TRBJ2-5, the V gene TRBV9, with 7 bases matching TRBD2. With V trimmed by 3 bases and J by 5 bases, 4 bases remained unmatched. In germline, CDR1 is SGDLS, CDR2 YYNGEE. The CDR3 extends over 13 amino acids. The CDR3 is CASSGEGLETQYF. For the CDR3, the DNA is TGTGCCAGCAGCGGGGAGGGTTTGGAGACCCAGTACTTC.

The chain recombines TRBV7-6 with TRBJ1-6, with unresolved D. Trimming shortened V by 4 bases and J by 0 bases, and 7 bases separated the two germline ends. CDR3 length: 15 residues. CDR1 is SGHVS and CDR2 is FNYEAQ in the germline V gene. The chain's CDR3 is CASSSGDSYNSPLHF. Written as DNA, the CDR3 is TGTGCCAGCAGCTCCGGGGACTCCTATAATTCACCCCTCCACTTT.

The J gene is TRBJ1-2, the V gene TRBV5-1; 9 bases agree with TRBD1. This CDR3 contains 14 residues. V shed 4 bases and J 8 bases; nucleotides not matched to a gene: 9. Germline V gives CDR1 SGHRS, CDR2 YFSETQ. The CDR3 nucleotides are TGCGCCAGCAGCCATGGGGGACAGGGACAAGGCTACACCTTC. Translation gives CASSHGGQGQGYTF.

Remarks on this clone: The junction departs from germline at one end; a sequencing error may be responsible. The sample holds other DNA sequences that translate to the same CDR3. The rearrangement links TRBV10-3 to TRBJ1-1; D might be TRBD1 (5 bases). Germline-derived CDR1 and CDR2 are ENHRY and SYGVKD. CDR3 length: 14 residues. The chain's CDR3 is CAISPPGLNTEAFF. DNA of the CDR3: TGTGCCATCAGCCCCCCAGGGTTGAACACTGAAGCTTTCTTC.

The chain uses TRBV6-5 and TRBJ1-1; D is uncertain. V shed 5 bases and J shed 2 bases, with 9 bases lying between them. The CDR3 spans 13 residues. Germline values: CDR1 MNHEY, CDR2 SVGAGI. The CDR3 nucleotides are TGTGCCAGCAGTATTACGGGAAACACTGAAGCTTTCTTT. It codes for CASSITGNTEAFF.

The gene calls are TRBV7-2 and TRBJ2-1, with D maybe TRBD2 (7 bases). The CDR3 is 15 amino acids. V lost 5 bases, J lost 8 bases, and 19 bases lay in between. Germline V gene sequence: CDR1 SGHTA, CDR2 FQGNSA. In DNA, the CDR3 is TGTGCCAGCAGCCGCACGGGGGGCGGGGCTGATGAGCAGTTCTTC. It codes for CASSRTGGGADEQFF.

The rearrangement links TRBV5-1 to TRBJ1-2; 9 bases are a match to TRBD1. The CDR3 sequence is 15 residues long. J lost 6 bases, V lost 4 bases, and 10 bases had no gene match. Germline V CDR1 and CDR2: SGHRS, YFSETQ. The CDR3 region has the DNA TGCGCCAGCAGCAGACCCGGGACAGGGAGTGATGGCTACACCTTC. Translation gives CASSRPGTGSDGYTF.

The chain combines TRBV19 with TRBJ2-1, with 7 bases matching TRBD1. The length of the CDR3 is 15 residues. CDR1 and CDR2 (germline): LNHDA, SQIVND (reference sequence). Trimming cost V 1 base and J 0 bases; bases outside gene matches: 0. In DNA, the CDR3 is TGTGCCAGTAGTATAGCAGGGGGCTCCTACAATGAGCAGTTCTTC. As protein: CASSIAGGSYNEQFF. Full variable domain (outside the CDR3, taken from reference TRBV19 and TRBJ2-1): DGGITQSPKYLFRKEGQNVTLSCEQNLNHDAMYWYRQDPGQGLRLIYYSQIVNDFQKGDIAEGYSVSREKKESFPLTVTSAQKNPTAFYLCASSIAGGSYNEQFFGPGTRLTVL.

The rearrangement uses TRBV5-5 and TRBJ1-4, with 7 bases fitting TRBD1. Germline V gives CDR1 SGHKS, CDR2 YYEKEE (reference sequence). The CDR3 sequence is 17 residues long. The J segment lost 3 bases and the V segment lost 4 bases, leaving 12 bases of the junction unmatched. DNA for the CDR3: TGTGCCAGCAGCACCGATCAACAGGGGATCTCTAATGAAAAACTGTTTTTT. Amino acids: CASSTDQQGISNEKLFF.

J is TRBJ1-5 and V is TRBV18; TRBD1 might be the D (5 bases). V gave up 2 bases and J gave up 0 bases, with 8 bases separating them. The germline V gene has CDR1 KGHSH and CDR2 LQKENI. This CDR3 has 15 amino acids. The CDR3 region has the DNA TGTGCCAGCTCACCAACAGGAGCTAGCAATCAGCCCCAGCATTTT. Amino acid sequence: CASSPTGASNQPQHF.

The chain has TRBV5-4 and TRBJ1-2; 9 nucleotides line up with TRBD1. J lost 7 bases, V lost 4 bases, and 17 bases had no gene match. Germline-derived CDR1 and CDR2 are SGHNT and YYREEE (reference sequence). CDR3 length equals 17 residues. CDR3 in amino acids: CASSPTLRDRDKAGYTF. CDR3 bases: TGTGCCAGCAGCCCTACTTTGAGGGACAGGGATAAGGCTGGCTACACCTTC.

The gene calls are TRBV6-5 and TRBJ1-2, with 7 nucleotides matching TRBD1. The CDR3 has 15 residues. CDR1 is MNHEY, CDR2 SVGAGI, per germline. With V trimmed by 5 bases and J by 3 bases, 9 bases remained unmatched. For the CDR3, the DNA is TGTGCCAGCAGTAGGGGGAGACAGGGTCACTATGGCTACACCTTC. As protein: CASSRGRQGHYGYTF.

The CDR3 DNA reads as TGTGCCAGTAGGGGCAGGGGGTTGGACATTCAGTACTTC. Protein sequence: CASRGRGLDIQYF. The chain employs TRBV19 and TRBJ2-4, with 7 positions matching TRBD1. The germline V gene has CDR1 LNHDA and CDR2 SQIVND (reference sequence). The CDR3 loop spans 13 amino acids. Trimming removed 6 bases from V and 8 bases from J; junction bases left unmatched: 7.